Below, 17 T cell receptor beta chains from the same sample are listed, as sequenced in a study of blood T cells in healthy people across ages. A sample-barcoded 5' primer and a J-beta primer mix were used in a second PCR of roughly 6 to 11 cycles. Each CDR3 protein gets one entry after TCRdb re-called the 5' RACE reads with MiXCR. The sample records about 930,000 distinct CDR3 sequences, 29% being singletons. This sample was also put to use in a study of T cells of mothers and their children.

Source material: blood. These TCRs come from a woman in her forties in good health.

The chain carries TRBV29-1 and TRBJ1-1; D call uncertain. The CDR3 consists of 11 residues. The V end lost 4 bases, the J end lost 3 bases, and 6 bases lay between the germline ends. Germline V CDR1 and CDR2: SQVTM, ANQGSEA. CDR3 region: CSVVRHTEAFF. DNA for the CDR3: TGCAGCGTTGTTCGCCACACTGAAGCTTTCTTT.

There are a few counts of this clonotype. The chain recombines TRBV18 with TRBJ1-2, with no clear D. Germline CDR1 KGHSH, CDR2 LQKENI. The CDR3 contains 13 residues. Trimming shortened V by 4 bases and J by 8 bases, and 14 bases separated the two germline ends. Written as DNA, the CDR3 is TGTGCCAGCTCACTCTCGGACGTGCGGGGCTACACCTTC. The encoded protein is CASSLSDVRGYTF.

About this clonotype: At one end the junction does not follow the germline gene, possibly because of a read error. The chain is built from TRBV14 and TRBJ1-4; D is unclear. This CDR3 is built from 13 residues. The germline V gene encodes CDR1 SGHDN and CDR2 FVKESK. The CDR3 loop reads CAGSHRRNEKLFF. As DNA, the CDR3 is TGTGCCGGCAGCCATCGTCGGAATGAAAAACTGTTTTTT.

This clonotype showed up just a few times. The V and J genes are TRBV7-2 and TRBJ1-2, with TRBD1 matching 9 bases. The CDR3 spans 14 residues. Germline-derived CDR1 and CDR2 are SGHTA and FQGNSA. Germline trimming cut 6 bases from V and 3 bases from J; bases unmatched to any gene: 5. The CDR3 spells CASRRTGGHYGYTF. DNA for the CDR3: TGTGCCAGCAGACGAACAGGGGGCCACTATGGCTACACCTTC. The full variable domain, its missing parts supplied by reference TRBV7-2 and TRBJ1-2, is GAGVSQSPSNKVTEKGKDVELRCDPISGHTALYWYRQSLGQGLEFLIYFQGNSAPDKSGLPSDRFSAERTGGSVSTLTIQRTQQEDSAVYLCASRRTGGHYGYTFGSGTRLTVV.

This clonotype occurred many times. CDR3 in DNA: TGTGCCAGCAGTTTATGGGGGACAGGGGCAAACATTCAGTACTTC. Translated: CASSLWGTGANIQYF. This chain uses TRBV27 with TRBJ2-4; 10 nucleotides match TRBD1. The CDR3 has 15 residues. Germline CDR1 is MNHEY and CDR2 is SMNVEV (reference sequence). V trimming: 1 base; J trimming: 6 bases; junction bases outside the gene matches: 3.

Regarding this clonotype: A much larger clonotype is one base distant, so this may be a read error. The chain combines TRBV28 with TRBJ2-1; possible D gene TRBD2, 6 bases. V was trimmed by 3 bases and J by 12 bases, leaving 9 bases between them. The CDR3 has 11 amino acids. CDR1 MDHEN and CDR2 SYDVKM come from the germline V gene. CDR3: CASSFAGRQFF. The CDR3 nucleotides are TGTGCCAGCAGTTTCGCGGGACGGCAGTTCTTC.

This clonotype was counted between two and nine times. An end of the junction does not agree with germline; a read error may underlie this. The CDR3 sequence is CASSLGHRTSNLPQHF. The CDR3 nucleotides are TGTGCCAGCAGCTTAGGACACCGGACAAGCAATCTGCCCCAGCATTTT. The chain uses TRBV7-2 and TRBJ1-5; D perhaps matches TRBD1 (5 bases). The CDR3 has 16 amino acids. The germline V gene encodes CDR1 SGHTA and CDR2 FQGNSA.

J is TRBJ2-4 and V is TRBV7-2; 7 bases are shared with TRBD1. Germline loops: CDR1 SGHTA, CDR2 FQGNSA. The ends lost 3 bases at V and 6 bases at J; junction bases unmatched: 8. The CDR3 is made up of 15 amino acids. CDR3 in DNA: TGTGCCAGCAGCTTCCCGACAGGGTCAATAAACATTCAGTACTTC. The encoded protein is CASSFPTGSINIQYF.

Note on this clonotype: This may be a read error, as it is one base from a much larger clone. The rearrangement joins TRBV20-1 to TRBJ2-7, with D perhaps being TRBD1 or TRBD2 (5 bases each). The V end lost 0 bases, the J end lost 7 bases, and 19 bases lay between the germline ends. This CDR3 comprises 15 residues. The germline CDR1 and CDR2 sequences are DFQATT and SNEGSKA (reference sequence). The CDR3 DNA reads TGCAGTGCTAGAGATTCCGGGGCCCCTATCAATGAGCAGTACTTC. Protein: CSARDSGAPINEQYF.

The chain recombines TRBV20-1 with TRBJ1-2; no clear D. Trimming took off 0 bases at V and 4 bases at J, with 15 bases between the two ends. The CDR3 has 15 residues. Germline lookup yields CDR1 DFQATT and CDR2 SNEGSKA (reference sequence). CDR3 coding DNA: TGCAGTGCTAGAGATCTGGCGAGTAGTTTCTATGGCTACACCTTC. It codes for CSARDLASSFYGYTF.

This sequence joins TRBV20-1 and TRBJ1-2; a weak D match, TRBD1 (6 bases). CDR1 is DFQATT, CDR2 SNEGSKA, per germline (reference sequence). This CDR3 is 15 amino acids long. The germline V and J ends were trimmed by 4 bases and 0 bases, with 15 bases remaining between them. CDR3 bases: TGCAGTGCTAAGAAGGGAGGGGGAGCTAACTATGGCTACACCTTC. This codes for CSAKKGGGANYGYTF.

This clonotype came up a few times. A much larger clone differs from this one at a single base, so this may be a read error. The chain combines TRBV10-3 with TRBJ1-2; 10 bases fit TRBD1. The CDR3 has 14 residues. Germline V CDR1 and CDR2: ENHRY, SYGVKD. V shed 6 bases and J 4 bases; nucleotides not matched to a gene: 5. The CDR3 nucleotides read TGTGCCATCAGGGAAGACAGGGGGCCCTATGGCTACACCTTC. Its protein is CAIREDRGPYGYTF.

This clonotype appeared a few times. This sequence joins TRBV24-1 and TRBJ2-2; no clear D gene. V lost 3 bases and J 6 bases, leaving 7 bases between the germline ends. The CDR3 loop spans 13 amino acids. CDR1 and CDR2 from the germline V gene are KGHDR and SFDVKD. In DNA form, the CDR3 reads TGTGCCACCAGTGATGTTGTGGCCGGGGAGCTGTTTTTT. It specifies CATSDVVAGELFF.

This chain connects TRBV27 to TRBJ1-2; possible D gene TRBD1, 5 bases. This CDR3 is built from 16 residues. The V gene lost 3 bases and the J gene lost 0 bases, with 14 bases spanning the gap. Germline CDR1 and CDR2: MNHEY and SMNVEV (reference sequence). This CDR3 is CASSLGGPGANYGYTF. The CDR3 DNA follows: TGTGCCAGCAGTTTGGGGGGTCCCGGGGCTAACTATGGCTACACCTTC.

This clonotype appeared many times. The chain joins TRBV7-2 to TRBJ1-2; D is unresolved. The V gene lost 5 bases and the J gene lost 5 bases, with 6 bases spanning the gap. CDR1 is SGHTA and CDR2 is FQGNSA in the germline V gene. CDR3 length: 11 amino acids. Written as DNA, the CDR3 is TGTGCCAGCAGCCGGATTTATGGCTACACCTTC. Protein: CASSRIYGYTF.

This clonotype has just a few counts. This rearrangement joins TRBV3-1 to TRBJ2-3; TRBD2 matches 9 bases. Looked up from germline, CDR1 is LGHDT and CDR2 is YNNKEL (reference sequence). V lost 0 bases to trimming and J lost 3 bases; unmatched junction nucleotides: 7. This CDR3 comprises 17 residues. This chain's CDR3 is CASSQDGRRGGTDTQYF. In nucleotides, the CDR3 is TGTGCCAGCAGCCAAGATGGACGGCGGGGGGGAACAGATACGCAGTATTTT.

This clonotype was recorded at least ten times. J is TRBJ1-2 and V is TRBV10-3; D uncertain. The CDR3 length is 14 residues. CDR1 and CDR2 (germline): ENHRY, SYGVKD. Trimming took 2 bases from V and 6 from J, leaving 13 bases between them. As DNA, the CDR3 is TGTGCCATCAGTGAGAACAGCGGCCCCCATGGCTACACCTTC. Translating it yields CAISENSGPHGYTF.